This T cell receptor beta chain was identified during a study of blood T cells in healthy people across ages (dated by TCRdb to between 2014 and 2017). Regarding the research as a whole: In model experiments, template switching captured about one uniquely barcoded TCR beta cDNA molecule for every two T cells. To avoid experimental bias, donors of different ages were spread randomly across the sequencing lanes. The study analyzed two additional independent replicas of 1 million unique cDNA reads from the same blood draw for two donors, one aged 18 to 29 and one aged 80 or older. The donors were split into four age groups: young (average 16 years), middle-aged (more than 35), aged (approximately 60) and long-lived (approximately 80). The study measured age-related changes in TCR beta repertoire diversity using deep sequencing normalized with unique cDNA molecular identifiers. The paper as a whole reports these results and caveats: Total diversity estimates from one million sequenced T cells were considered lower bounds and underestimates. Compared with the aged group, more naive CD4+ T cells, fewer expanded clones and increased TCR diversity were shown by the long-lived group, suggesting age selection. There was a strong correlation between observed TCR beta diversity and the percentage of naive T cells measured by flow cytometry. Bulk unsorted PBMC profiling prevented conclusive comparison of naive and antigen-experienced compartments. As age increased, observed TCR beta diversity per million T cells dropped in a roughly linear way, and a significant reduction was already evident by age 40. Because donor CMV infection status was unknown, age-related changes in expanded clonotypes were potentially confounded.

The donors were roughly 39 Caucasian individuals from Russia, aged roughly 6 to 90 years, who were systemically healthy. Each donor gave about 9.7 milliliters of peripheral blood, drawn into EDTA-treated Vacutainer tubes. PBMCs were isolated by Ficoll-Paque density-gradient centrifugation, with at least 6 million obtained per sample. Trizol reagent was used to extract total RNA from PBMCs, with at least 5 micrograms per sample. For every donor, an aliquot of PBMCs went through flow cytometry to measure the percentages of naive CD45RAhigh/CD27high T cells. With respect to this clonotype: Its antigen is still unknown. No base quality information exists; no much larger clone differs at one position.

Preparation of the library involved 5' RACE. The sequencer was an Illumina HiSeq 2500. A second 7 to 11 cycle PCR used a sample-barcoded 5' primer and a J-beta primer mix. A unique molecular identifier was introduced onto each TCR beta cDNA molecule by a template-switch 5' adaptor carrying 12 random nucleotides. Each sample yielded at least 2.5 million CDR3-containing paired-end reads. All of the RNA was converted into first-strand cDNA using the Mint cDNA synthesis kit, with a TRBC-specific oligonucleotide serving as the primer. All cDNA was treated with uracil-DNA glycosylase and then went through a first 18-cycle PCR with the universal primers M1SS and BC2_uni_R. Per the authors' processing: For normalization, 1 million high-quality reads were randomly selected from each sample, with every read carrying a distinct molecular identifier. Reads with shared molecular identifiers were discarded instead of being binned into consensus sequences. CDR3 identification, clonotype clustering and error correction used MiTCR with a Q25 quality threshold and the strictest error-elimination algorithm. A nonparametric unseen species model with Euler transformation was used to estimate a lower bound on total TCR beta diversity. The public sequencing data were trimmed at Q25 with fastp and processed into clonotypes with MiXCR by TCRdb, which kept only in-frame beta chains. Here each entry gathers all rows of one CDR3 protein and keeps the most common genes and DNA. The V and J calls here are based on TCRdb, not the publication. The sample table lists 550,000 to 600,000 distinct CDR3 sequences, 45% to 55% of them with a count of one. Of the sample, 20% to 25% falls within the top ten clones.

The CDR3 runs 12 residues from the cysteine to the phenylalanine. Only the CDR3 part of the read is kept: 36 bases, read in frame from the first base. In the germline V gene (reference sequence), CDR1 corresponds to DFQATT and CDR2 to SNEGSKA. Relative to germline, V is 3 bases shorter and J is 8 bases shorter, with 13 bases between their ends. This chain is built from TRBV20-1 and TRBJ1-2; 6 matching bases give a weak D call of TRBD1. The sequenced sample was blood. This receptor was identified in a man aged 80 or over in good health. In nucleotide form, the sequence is TGCAGTGCTAGTACCACAGGGTGGGGCTACACCTTC. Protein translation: CSASTTGWGYTF.